This TCR beta chain was sequenced for a study of T-cell reconstitution after alpha-beta-depleted transplantation in children (dated by TCRdb to 2016 to 2017). For the wider study: Using TCR repertoire profiling, the study quantitatively followed how T-cell immune reconstitution unfolded in children after TCRalphabeta/CD19-depleted allogeneic hematopoietic cell transplantation.

This clonotype was picked up a small number of times. Its antigen remains undetermined. No base quality values were provided; no much bigger clone lies one nucleotide off. The treatment or condition label here, explained by the study, means: allogeneic hematopoietic cell transplantation with graft depleted of TCRalphabeta T cells and CD19 B cells. Transplant recipients were children who received TCRalphabeta/CD19-depleted allogeneic hematopoietic cell grafts. The library was obtained by PCR. The instrument given in TCRdb is Illumina HiSeq 2500. Molecular barcoding was employed in the preparation of TCR libraries, with unique molecular identifiers being used to normalize TCRbeta repertoire quantification. TCRdb trimmed public reads at Q25 via fastp, called clones via MiXCR and kept in-frame beta chains. Merged by CDR3 protein, the rows form single entries marked with the most common genes and DNA. Counted in this sample were about 980,000 distinct CDR3 sequences; about 29% of them appeared once. More than 25% of the sample is taken by the ten largest.

Overall study results and their limits: The apparently early alphabetaT-cell count recovery about two months after transplant was reportedly dependent on only several hundred rapidly expanded clones derived from non-depleted graft cells. In some patients, the high TCRbeta diversity seen at day 60 was put down to recipient T cells and intrathymic progenitors that had survived conditioning. Over the following months the frequencies of hyperexpanded clones went down, and after one year T-cell counts and TCRbeta diversity were mostly credited to newly produced T cells.

The junction shows trimming of 6 bases on V and 4 bases on J, plus 19 bases between the germline ends. CDR1 and CDR2 are drawn from the germline V gene (reference sequence): DFQATT, SNEGSKA. From the cysteine up to the phenylalanine, the CDR3 has a length of 15 residues. Only the CDR3 DNA stays, 45 bases, in frame from base 1. Material: PBMCs, mostly from graft donor cells, obtained 360 days after TCRalphabeta/CD19-depleted stem cell transplant. The sequence joins TRBV20-1 to TRBJ2-1; the D gene is possibly TRBD2, with 6 bases matching. The receptor comes from a boy younger than two who had a stem cell transplant for SCID, so the T cells may come from the graft donor. The nucleotide sequence is TGCAGTGCCAGATATCCGGGGGTTCGGTACAATGAGCAGTTCTTC. Translation gives CSARYPGVRYNEQFF.